The 24 T cell receptor beta chains listed next were all sequenced from one sample in a study of T-cell reconstitution after alpha-beta-depleted transplantation in children. TCRbeta library construction was performed incorporating unique molecular identifiers. TCRdb itself ran the PCR reads through MiXCR, one entry per CDR3 protein. This repertoire shows about 1,000,000 distinct CDR3 sequences, about 29% found once; its top ten account for over 25%. This material consisted of PBMCs, mostly from graft donor cells, taken 360 days after TCRalphabeta/CD19-depleted stem cell transplant. Every receptor here comes from a boy under two years old who had a stem cell transplant for SCID, so the T cells may come from the graft donor.

In this sample, this clonotype turned up a few times. This chain connects TRBV20-1 to TRBJ1-1, with D perhaps TRBD1 (5 bases). Trimming pared 3 bases from V and 8 bases from J, leaving 13 bases between. In germline, CDR1 is DFQATT, CDR2 SNEGSKA (reference sequence). This CDR3 is 12 amino acids long. The CDR3 is CSARGDSEEAFF. The DNA of the CDR3 is TGCAGTGCTAGGGGCGACAGCGAAGAAGCTTTCTTT.

The chain carries TRBV18 and TRBJ1-1; D uncertain. CDR3 length equals 15 residues. Looked up from germline, CDR1 is KGHSH and CDR2 is LQKENI. V lost 2 bases to trimming and J lost 4 bases, with 14 bases between them. CDR3 nucleotide sequence: TGTGCCAGCTCACCATCGTTGGCCCTGAGCACTGAAGCTTTCTTT. Protein sequence: CASSPSLALSTEAFF.

This clonotype was observed a handful of times. The genes are TRBV29-1 and TRBJ1-5; D is unresolved. V lost 6 bases, J lost 1 base, and 13 bases lay in between. From germline, CDR1 is SQVTM and CDR2 ANQGSEA. CDR3 length: 14 residues. As DNA, the CDR3 is TGCAGCGTGAAGGTCCTAGGGAGCAATCAGCCCCAGCATTTT. Encoded protein: CSVKVLGSNQPQHF.

This clonotype was counted a few times. The J gene is TRBJ2-1, the V gene TRBV12-3 or TRBV12-4; a possible D gene is TRBD1 (6 bases). The CDR3 loop spans 18 amino acids. V was trimmed by 1 base and J by 6 bases, leaving 22 bases between them. CDR3 sequence (DNA): TGTGCCAGCAGTTTAGGACGTCGAGGGGGTTGGTTTCGCAATGAGCAGTTCTTC. Translating it yields CASSLGRRGGWFRNEQFF.

V usage is TRBV29-1 and J usage is TRBJ2-5, with TRBD2 matching 8 bases. The CDR3 contains 14 residues. Germline loops: CDR1 SQVTM, CDR2 ANQGSEA. Unmatched junction bases numbered 4, after V lost 1 base and J lost 3 bases. The CDR3 loop reads CSVEVLAAEETQYF. The CDR3 bases are TGCAGCGTTGAAGTACTAGCGGCCGAAGAGACCCAGTACTTC.

This clonotype was found a few times. The chain uses TRBV4-3 and TRBJ1-1; D unclear. The germline V gene has CDR1 LGHNA and CDR2 YSLEER. The V gene lost 0 bases and the J gene lost 2 bases, with 19 bases spanning the gap. This CDR3 spans 18 amino acids. The CDR3 DNA is TGCGCCAGCAGCCAAGAGGGTCCGGGATGGTTCAGTAACACTGAAGCTTTCTTT. As protein: CASSQEGPGWFSNTEAFF.

This clonotype was seen only once. Given a much more abundant clone one base away, this may be a read error. The chain is built from TRBV9 and TRBJ2-2; no definite D call. V shed 3 bases and J shed 0 bases, with 6 bases lying between them. The CDR3 totals 14 residues. Germline-derived CDR1 and CDR2 are SGDLS and YYNGEE. The CDR3 here is CASSGRTNTGELFF. The CDR3 DNA reads as TGTGCCAGCAGCGGACGGACGAACACCGGGGAGCTGTTTTTT. Complete variable domain (other parts from reference TRBV9 and TRBJ2-2): DSGVTQTPKHLITATGQRVTLRCSPRSGDLSVYWYQQSLDQGLQFLIQYYNGEERAKGNILERFSAQQFPDLHSELNLSSLELGDSALYFCASSGRTNTGELFFGEGSRLTVL.

This sequence joins TRBV4-1 and TRBJ2-1, with 12 bases matching TRBD2. The V segment lost 0 bases and the J segment 1 base; nucleotides outside the gene matches: 13. Per germline, CDR1 MGHRA and CDR2 YSYEKL. CDR3 length: 21 residues. DNA for the CDR3: TGCGCCAGCAGCCAAGAAGTGAATGGGCTAGCGGGGGGGATGTCCTACAATGAGCAGTTCTTC. This translates into CASSQEVNGLAGGMSYNEQFF.

This clonotype occurred a few times. The chain uses TRBV15 and TRBJ1-6, with TRBD1 matching 8 bases. Losses at the gene ends were 8 bases for V and 5 bases for J; bases not matched to a gene: 5. Germline values: CDR1 LNHNV, CDR2 YYDKDF (reference sequence). This CDR3 has 14 amino acids. The CDR3 region is CATQNRGNNSPLHF. For the CDR3, the DNA is TGTGCCACCCAAAACAGGGGGAATAATTCACCCCTCCACTTT.

This clonotype was counted a few times. The chain carries TRBV9 and TRBJ2-1; D is perhaps TRBD1 or TRBD2 (6 bases each). Trimming removed 0 bases at V and 0 bases at J, with 13 bases between. Germline-derived CDR1 and CDR2 are SGDLS and YYNGEE. CDR3 length: 17 amino acids. CDR3 sequence reads: CASSVAGKGGSYNEQFF. In DNA form, the CDR3 reads TGTGCCAGCAGCGTAGCCGGAAAGGGGGGCTCCTACAATGAGCAGTTCTTC. The complete variable domain, with remaining parts taken from reference TRBV9 and TRBJ2-1, reads DSGVTQTPKHLITATGQRVTLRCSPRSGDLSVYWYQQSLDQGLQFLIQYYNGEERAKGNILERFSAQQFPDLHSELNLSSLELGDSALYFCASSVAGKGGSYNEQFFGPGTRLTVL.

In its sample, this clonotype was seen a few times. J is TRBJ2-3 and V is TRBV11-2, with D perhaps TRBD2 (6 bases). The V end lost 1 base, the J end lost 5 bases, and 10 bases lay between the germline ends. This CDR3 is 14 amino acids long. Per germline, CDR1 SGHAT and CDR2 FQNNGV. CDR3 loop: CASSLGGLLDTQYF. The CDR3 DNA follows: TGTGCCAGCAGCTTAGGGGGACTCCTAGATACGCAGTATTTT.

The V call is TRBV10-2, the J call TRBJ2-1; D possibly corresponds to TRBD2 (5 bases). This CDR3 spans 16 amino acids. CDR1 is WSHSY, CDR2 SAAADI, per germline. V was clipped by 0 bases and J by 4 bases, with 13 bases between them. The DNA of the CDR3 is TGCGCCAGCAGTGAGTCGAGAAGCGGTCCGTACAATGAGCAGTTCTTC. Translation: CASSESRSGPYNEQFF.

The V gene is TRBV7-2, the J gene TRBJ2-3; the D gene is possibly TRBD2 (6 bases). Trimming took off 5 bases at V and 4 bases at J, with 16 bases between the two ends. The CDR3 totals 15 residues. Germline-derived CDR1 and CDR2 are SGHTA and FQGNSA. CDR3 loop: CASSPGLGIADTQYF. The CDR3 nucleotides read TGTGCCAGCAGCCCGGGACTGGGGATCGCAGATACGCAGTATTTT.

The chain recombines TRBV7-9 with TRBJ2-3; no definite D call. Trimming cost V 3 bases and J 0 bases, with 10 bases left between them. Germline V gives CDR1 SEHNR, CDR2 FQNEAQ (reference sequence). The CDR3 spans 15 residues. The CDR3 spells CASSFQSESTDTQYF. CDR3 nucleotide sequence: TGTGCCAGCAGCTTTCAGAGCGAGAGCACAGATACGCAGTATTTT. Full variable domain (remainder filled in from reference TRBV7-9 and TRBJ2-3): DTGVSQNPRHKITKRGQNVTFRCDPISEHNRLYWYRQTLGQGPEFLTYFQNEAQLEKSRLLSDRFSAERPKGSFSTLEIQRTEQGDSAMYLCASSFQSESTDTQYFGPGTRLTVL.

This clonotype was detected a few times. The V call is TRBV7-8, the J call TRBJ2-1; perhaps TRBD1 as D (5 bases). The germline V gene encodes CDR1 SGHVS and CDR2 FQNEAQ. V lost 4 bases and J lost 1, with 20 bases in between. There are 18 residues in the CDR3. The CDR3 protein is CASSSAVTDSLSYNEQFF. The CDR3 DNA is TGTGCCAGCAGCTCGGCCGTGACAGACTCCCTTTCCTACAATGAGCAGTTCTTC.

The chain carries TRBV2 and TRBJ1-1; 10 bases map to TRBD1. The germline gives CDR1 SNHLY, CDR2 FYNNEI. J was trimmed by 6 bases and V by 6 bases; bases with no gene match: 10. The CDR3 is 15 residues long. The CDR3 loop reads CASSSPDRGLAEAFF. CDR3 nucleotide sequence: TGTGCCAGCAGCTCACCAGACAGGGGGCTGGCTGAAGCTTTCTTT.

This clonotype turned up a few times. This sequence joins TRBV5-1 and TRBJ1-1; a possible D gene is TRBD1 (5 bases). Germline V lookup: CDR1 SGHRS, CDR2 YFSETQ. Trimming left V 7 bases short and J 4 bases short, with 14 bases between. The CDR3 has 13 residues. The CDR3 spells CASSHGGGTEAFF. The CDR3 bases are TGCGCCAGCTCCCACGGGGGAGGCACTGAAGCTTTCTTT.

This clonotype was detected a few times. The genes are TRBV12-3 or TRBV12-4 and TRBJ2-1; D remains ambiguous. The CDR3 consists of 15 residues. V lost 5 bases and J lost 1, with 12 bases in between. This CDR3 reads CASSTRVASYNEQFF. The CDR3 region has the DNA TGTGCCAGCAGTACCCGGGTCGCTTCCTACAATGAGCAGTTCTTC.

V gene TRBV12-3 or TRBV12-4 combines with J gene TRBJ2-1; possible D gene TRBD1, 6 bases. CDR3 length: 15 amino acids. The V end was cut by 6 bases, the J end by 2 bases, with 14 bases between. CDR3 in amino acids: CASSPEDSPYNEQFF. DNA of the CDR3: TGTGCCAGCAGCCCGGAGGACAGCCCCTACAATGAGCAGTTCTTC.

The V call is TRBV28, the J call TRBJ2-5; 7 bases match TRBD2. Looked up from germline, CDR1 is MDHEN and CDR2 is SYDVKM. The junction had 8 bases not matched to a gene; V was cut back by 5 bases and J by 5 bases. CDR3 length: 14 residues. Written as DNA, the CDR3 is TGTGCCAGCAGTCCTCCTCCAGCGGGGGAGACCCAGTACTTC. Translated, it gives CASSPPPAGETQYF. Full variable domain (missing parts from reference TRBV28 and TRBJ2-5): DVKVTQSSRYLVKRTGEKVFLECVQDMDHENMFWYRQDPGLGLRLIYFSYDVKMKEKGDIPEGYSVSREKKERFSLILESASTNQTSMYLCASSPPPAGETQYFGPGTRLLVL.

In regard to this clonotype: This sequence may be a read error, since a much larger clone differs from it by one base. The gene calls are TRBV28 and TRBJ1-4; perhaps TRBD1 as D (6 bases). The CDR3 is 15 amino acids. The germline V and J ends were trimmed by 4 bases and 0 bases, with 9 bases remaining between them. Germline loops: CDR1 MDHEN, CDR2 SYDVKM. The CDR3 region is CASSSWTATNEKLFF. The CDR3 bases are TGTGCCAGCAGTTCCTGGACAGCAACTAATGAAAAACTGTTTTTT.

This clonotype was counted only a few times. The chain employs TRBV29-1 and TRBJ2-7; 9 bases match TRBD1. CDR3 length equals 15 residues. Per germline, CDR1 SQVTM and CDR2 ANQGSEA. J was trimmed by 2 bases and V by 1 base; bases with no gene match: 6. The CDR3 nucleotides read TGCAGCGTTGAAGTTGGGACAGGGCTGACCTACGAGCAGTACTTC. Translation gives CSVEVGTGLTYEQYF.

The J gene is TRBJ2-1, the V gene TRBV4-2, with TRBD1 as a possible D gene (6 bases). The CDR3 spans 16 residues. With 1 base removed from V and 7 bases from J, the gap between germline ends came to 17 bases. The germline V gene encodes CDR1 LGHNA and CDR2 YNFKEQ. In DNA form, the CDR3 reads TGTGCCAGCAGCCAAGCCGAGGGGGTTTCGGGAAATGAGCAGTTCTTC. This gives the protein CASSQAEGVSGNEQFF.

The rearrangement joins TRBV5-1 to TRBJ2-5; 8 bases fit TRBD1. CDR1 and CDR2 (germline): SGHRS, YFSETQ. The CDR3 contains 14 residues. Trimming cost V 1 base and J 5 bases; bases outside gene matches: 4. The CDR3 sequence: CASSLTRGPETQYF. The CDR3 region has the DNA TGCGCCAGCAGCTTGACCAGGGGGCCGGAGACCCAGTACTTC.